A selection of T cell receptor beta chains follows, all from one sample in a study of regulatory T cells. Measured with immunoSEQ multiplex PCR; TCRdb has only the in-frame clones, and not every one. This table has approximately 31,000 clones, over 90% appearing once. Material: conventional CD4+ T cells sorted from blood. The receptors originated from a child aged 2 to 15 with CD3G deficiency. Each CDR3 is given with its conserved first and last residue. The order of the fields is V gene, J gene, clone size, D gene, CDR3 DNA, CDR3 protein. The D gene is left open where the match is weak. Not all rows give a size; the values are once, few, many and, for expanded clones, a class.

TRBV11-2	TRBJ2-7	NA	TRBD2	TGTGCCAGCAGCCCAATAGCGGGATTGAAGGAGCAGTACTTC	CASSPIAGLKEQYF
TRBV7-6	TRBJ2-2	NA	TRBD2	TGTGCCAGCAGCTGGATTCGGACTAGCGGGAGGGCCCTCGACGGGGAGCTGTTTTTT	CASSWIRTSGRALDGELFF
TRBV21-1	TRBJ1-2	NA	NA	TGTGCCAGCAGCCCCAGGGGGGGGGTTATTTGGGATGGCTACACCTTC	CASSPRGGVIWDGYTF
TRBV28	TRBJ2-1	NA	NA	TGTGCCAGCAGTCTACCCGAGGGTTGGCAGTTCTTC	CASSLPEGWQFF
TRBV7-6	TRBJ2-5	NA	TRBD2	TGTGCCAGCAGCTTAGTACCACCCGGGACTAGACTCGCGGAGACCCAGTACTTC	CASSLVPPGTRLAETQYF
TRBV10-3	TRBJ2-3	NA	NA	TGTGCCACTTCACGGACAGACCTTAGCACAGATACGCAGTATTTT	CATSRTDLSTDTQYF
TRBV27	TRBJ2-2	NA	NA	TGTGCCAGCAGTTTTCTTCGAGGAGGCAACCAGAACACCGGGGAGCTGTTTTTT	CASSFLRGGNQNTGELFF
TRBV6-1	TRBJ1-5	NA	NA	TGTGCCAGCCAGGCCATGTTGAATCAGCCCCAGCATTTT	CASQAMLNQPQHF
TRBV6-6	TRBJ2-5	NA	NA	TGTGCCAGCAAAGGGGGACAAGAGACCCAGTACTTC	CASKGGQETQYF
TRBV7-2	TRBJ1-2	NA	NA	TGTGCCAGCAGGAGCGGTGGGGCGAGAAGCTACACCTTC	CASRSGGARSYTF
TRBV7-9	TRBJ2-5	NA	NA	TGTGCCAGCAGCTTAGCCCATGAGACCCAGTACTTC	CASSLAHETQYF
TRBV10-1	TRBJ2-1	NA	TRBD2	TGCGCCAGCAGTGCAGCGGGAGGAAGGAATGAGCAGTTCTTC	CASSAAGGRNEQFF
TRBV7-3	TRBJ2-6	large	NA	TGTGCCAGCAGCTTTGGCCCCCAGGACTCTGGGGCCAACGTCCTGACTTTC	CASSFGPQDSGANVLTF
TRBV5-1	TRBJ2-4	NA	TRBD2	TGCGCCAGCAGCTTGGCCCCTAGCGGGAGACACAAAAACATTCAGTACTTC	CASSLAPSGRHKNIQYF
TRBV28	TRBJ1-5	NA	NA	TGTGCCAGCAGTTTAGAATCGGCAAGGCAGCCCCAGCATTTT	CASSLESARQPQHF